This TCR beta chain was captured by sequencing in a study of shared clonotypes between healthy human individuals. Several immunoSEQ 96-well plates shared each subset's DNA, each plate a replicate. The assay was immunoSEQ multiplex PCR, and TCRdb's table has in-frame clones only and misses some. There are 550,000 to 800,000 clones in the sample; roughly 70% occur only once, and more than 1.5% lies in the top ten. Naive CD4+ cells were CD45RA-selected; the remaining cells were memory. Overall study findings and caveats: Larger richness was generally estimated for naive than memory subsets. A handful of donors shared around 5.2% of their naive CD4 clonotypes.

This CDR3 comprises 14 residues. Trimming removed 2 bases at V and 5 bases at J, with 9 bases between. CDR1 is LGHNA, CDR2 YNFKEQ, per germline. Details on this clone: The antigen is undetermined.

Sequencing input: memory CD4+ T cells sorted from blood. Subset here: CD45RA-negative fraction. V gene TRBV4-2 combines with J gene TRBJ1-4; D gene ambiguous. The receptor comes from a woman aged 25 to 39 in good health. The CDR3 loop is CASSQSLRNEKLFF. The DNA for the CDR3 is TGTGCCAGCAGCCAATCGCTTAGGAATGAAAAACTGTTTTTT.